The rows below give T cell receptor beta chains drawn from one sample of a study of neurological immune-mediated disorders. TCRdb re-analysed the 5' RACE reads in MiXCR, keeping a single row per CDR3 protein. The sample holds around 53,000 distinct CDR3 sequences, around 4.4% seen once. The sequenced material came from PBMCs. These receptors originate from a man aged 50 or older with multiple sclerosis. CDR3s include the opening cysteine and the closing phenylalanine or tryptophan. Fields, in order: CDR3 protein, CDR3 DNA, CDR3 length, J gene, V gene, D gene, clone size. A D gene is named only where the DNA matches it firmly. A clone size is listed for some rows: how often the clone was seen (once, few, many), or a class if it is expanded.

CDR3: CASSPLSTGYGYTF; DNA: TGCGCCAGCAGCCCCCTCTCGACAGGCTATGGCTACACCTTC; length: 14; J: TRBJ1-2; V: TRBV5-1; D: -; size: many
CDR3: CATSRDRQGRGTEAFF; DNA: TGTGCCACCAGCAGAGATCGACAGGGTAGGGGGACTGAAGCTTTCTTT; length: 16; J: TRBJ1-1; V: TRBV15; D: TRBD1; size: many
CDR3: CASSLLGSGANVLTF; DNA: TGCGCCAGCAGCTTGTTGGGCTCTGGGGCCAACGTCCTGACTTTC; length: 15; J: TRBJ2-6; V: TRBV5-1; D: -; size: many
CDR3: CSAKQDNNQPQHF; DNA: TGCAGTGCCAAGCAGGACAACAATCAGCCCCAGCATTTT; length: 13; J: TRBJ1-5; V: TRBV20-1; D: -; size: many
CDR3: CASSLLPRREQYF; DNA: TGCGCCAGCAGCCTTCTCCCGAGGCGCGAGCAGTACTTC; length: 13; J: TRBJ2-7; V: TRBV4-1; D: -; size: many
CDR3: CASSFSDRSSYEQYF; DNA: TGTGCCAGCAGCTTCTCGGACAGGAGCTCCTACGAGCAGTACTTC; length: 15; J: TRBJ2-7; V: TRBV7-9; D: TRBD1; size: many
CDR3: CASSLVAGGLGETQYF; DNA: TGTGCCAGCAGTTTAGTAGCGGGGGGTTTAGGAGAGACCCAGTACTTC; length: 16; J: TRBJ2-5; V: TRBV28; D: TRBD2; size: many
CDR3: CASRGPTVANTEAFF; DNA: TGTGCCAGCAGGGGGCCGACGGTTGCGAACACTGAAGCTTTCTTT; length: 15; J: TRBJ1-1; V: TRBV7-9; D: -; size: many
CDR3: CASSFRQGTYEQYF; DNA: TGTGCCAGCAGCTTTAGACAGGGCACCTACGAGCAGTACTTC; length: 14; J: TRBJ2-7; V: TRBV7-2; D: TRBD1; size: many
CDR3: CSVGPLGVKNIQYF; DNA: TGCAGCGTTGGTCCATTGGGGGTCAAAAACATTCAGTACTTC; length: 14; J: TRBJ2-4; V: TRBV29-1; D: -; size: many
CDR3: CASSLAFGGYEQYF; DNA: TGCGCCAGCAGCTTGGCCTTCGGGGGCTACGAGCAGTACTTC; length: 14; J: TRBJ2-7; V: TRBV5-1; D: -; size: many
CDR3: CASSLSMRGGNEQFF; DNA: TGCGCCAGCAGCTTGTCAATGAGGGGGGGTAATGAGCAGTTCTTC; length: 15; J: TRBJ2-1; V: TRBV5-1; D: -; size: few
CDR3: CASSSPLRDEEFWEQFF; DNA: TGTGCCAGCAGCTCCCCACTACGGGACGAGGAATTTTGGGAGCAGTTCTTC; length: 17; J: TRBJ2-1; V: TRBV11-2; D: -; size: many
CDR3: CASSLPGQVVDTQYF; DNA: TGCGCCAGCAGCTTACCGGGACAGGTCGTAGATACGCAGTATTTT; length: 15; J: TRBJ2-3; V: TRBV5-1; D: TRBD1; size: -
CDR3: CASSLVGIRYNEQFF; DNA: TGCGCCAGCAGCTTGGTGGGGATACGCTACAATGAGCAGTTCTTC; length: 15; J: TRBJ2-1; V: TRBV5-1; D: -; size: -
CDR3: CSAYRGAGYTF; DNA: TGCAGTGCTTATCGGGGGGCTGGCTACACCTTC; length: 11; J: TRBJ1-2; V: TRBV20-1; D: -; size: -
CDR3: CASSSYHSYNEQFF; DNA: TGTGCCAGCAGCTCTTATCACAGCTACAATGAGCAGTTCTTC; length: 14; J: TRBJ2-1; V: TRBV5-6; D: -; size: few
CDR3: CSCKMSGTDTQYF; DNA: TGCAGCTGCAAGATGAGTGGCACAGATACGCAGTATTTT; length: 13; J: TRBJ2-3; V: TRBV20-1; D: -; size: many
CDR3: CASSLIGGDNEQFF; DNA: TGCGCCAGCAGCTTGATCGGGGGTGACAATGAGCAGTTCTTC; length: 14; J: TRBJ2-1; V: TRBV5-1; D: -; size: many
CDR3: CASRMTSGGTDTQYF; DNA: TGCGCCAGCAGAATGACTAGCGGTGGCACAGATACGCAGTATTTT; length: 15; J: TRBJ2-3; V: TRBV5-1; D: TRBD2; size: many
CDR3: CASSKSQGALGQPQHF; DNA: TGTGCCAGCAGTAAGTCACAGGGGGCGCTCGGGCAGCCCCAGCATTTT; length: 16; J: TRBJ1-5; V: TRBV28; D: TRBD1; size: many
CDR3: CATSDLTGGVTGELFF; DNA: TGTGCCACCAGTGATTTGACAGGAGGCGTCACCGGGGAGCTGTTTTTT; length: 16; J: TRBJ2-2; V: TRBV24-1; D: -; size: many
CDR3: CSARAPGSNQPQHF; DNA: TGCAGTGCTAGAGCTCCAGGGAGCAATCAGCCCCAGCATTTT; length: 14; J: TRBJ1-5; V: TRBV20-1; D: -; size: many
CDR3: CASSFLVGSSYEQYF; DNA: TGTGCCAGCAGCTTTTTAGTGGGTAGCTCCTACGAGCAGTACTTC; length: 15; J: TRBJ2-7; V: TRBV7-2; D: -; size: many
CDR3: CSARGMGDYEQYF; DNA: TGCAGTGCTAGGGGCATGGGAGACTACGAGCAGTACTTC; length: 13; J: TRBJ2-7; V: TRBV20-1; D: -; size: many
CDR3: CSARSILGHEQYF; DNA: TGCAGTGCTAGGTCAATTTTAGGGCACGAGCAGTACTTC; length: 13; J: TRBJ2-7; V: TRBV20-1; D: -; size: many
CDR3: CASSPLRDGLWGYTF; DNA: TGTGCCAGCAGTCCCCTCAGGGACGGGTTATGGGGCTACACCTTC; length: 15; J: TRBJ1-2; V: TRBV6-5; D: -; size: many
CDR3: CASSFGTGTIEQYF; DNA: TGTGCCAGCAGTTTCGGGACAGGGACAATCGAGCAGTACTTC; length: 14; J: TRBJ2-7; V: TRBV27; D: TRBD1; size: many
CDR3: CASSLEGWGGGTDTQYF; DNA: TGCGCCAGCAGCTTGGAAGGCTGGGGAGGTGGCACAGATACGCAGTATTTT; length: 17; J: TRBJ2-3; V: TRBV5-1; D: -; size: few
CDR3: CASSLLKGTEAFF; DNA: TGTGCCAGCAGCTTATTAAAGGGGACTGAAGCTTTCTTT; length: 13; J: TRBJ1-1; V: TRBV7-2; D: -; size: few
CDR3: CASSLSPSGIYNEQFF; DNA: TGTGCCAGCAGCTTGTCGCCTAGCGGGATCTACAATGAGCAGTTCTTC; length: 16; J: TRBJ2-1; V: TRBV5-4; D: TRBD2; size: many
CDR3: CASSLEPLAGGLEQYF; DNA: TGTGCCAGCAGCTTGGAACCCCTAGCGGGAGGGCTCGAGCAGTACTTC; length: 16; J: TRBJ2-7; V: TRBV5-6; D: TRBD2; size: many
CDR3: CASSEKGSNEKLFF; DNA: TGCGCCAGCAGTGAGAAGGGCTCTAATGAAAAACTGTTTTTT; length: 14; J: TRBJ1-4; V: TRBV10-1; D: -; size: many
CDR3: CSARGASGSVTDTQYF; DNA: TGCAGTGCTAGAGGGGCTAGCGGGAGTGTCACAGATACGCAGTATTTT; length: 16; J: TRBJ2-3; V: TRBV20-1; D: TRBD2; size: many
CDR3: CATSRDPSPNQPQNF; DNA: TGTGCCACCAGCAGAGATCCCTCTCCCAATCAGCCCCAGAATTTT; length: 15; J: TRBJ1-5; V: TRBV15; D: -; size: many
CDR3: CAINGDRGSPLNF; DNA: TGTGCCATCAATGGGGACAGGGGATCACCCCTCAACTTT; length: 13; J: TRBJ1-6; V: TRBV10-3; D: TRBD1; size: many
CDR3: CSARGGERSNSPLHF; DNA: TGCAGTGCAAGAGGGGGGGAACGTAGTAATTCACCCCTCCACTTT; length: 15; J: TRBJ1-6; V: TRBV20-1; D: -; size: many
CDR3: CASSLSGGGSSYNEQFF; DNA: TGCGCCAGCAGCTTGAGCGGGGGAGGCAGCTCCTACAATGAGCAGTTCTTC; length: 17; J: TRBJ2-1; V: TRBV5-1; D: TRBD2; size: many
CDR3: CATIGTRTEETQYF; DNA: TGTGCCACCATTGGAACCCGGACAGAAGAGACCCAGTACTTC; length: 14; J: TRBJ2-5; V: TRBV24-1; D: -; size: many
CDR3: CASSLGLVTGELFF; DNA: TGTGCCAGCAGCTTAGGTTTAGTCACCGGGGAGCTGTTTTTT; length: 14; J: TRBJ2-2; V: TRBV7-2; D: -; size: many
CDR3: CASSLQAWGKNIQYF; DNA: TGTGCCAGCAGTTTACAGGCATGGGGCAAAAACATTCAGTACTTC; length: 15; J: TRBJ2-4; V: TRBV6-5; D: -; size: many
CDR3: CASSLTGTAASIQYF; DNA: TGTGCCAGCAGTTTAACCGGGACAGCCGCCAGCATTCAGTACTTC; length: 15; J: TRBJ2-4; V: TRBV28; D: TRBD1; size: -
CDR3: CASSPLLVQETQYF; DNA: TGTGCCAGCAGCCCATTACTAGTACAAGAGACCCAGTACTTC; length: 14; J: TRBJ2-5; V: TRBV7-2; D: -; size: many
CDR3: CASSFQETQYF; DNA: TGTGCCAGCAGCTTCCAAGAGACCCAGTACTTC; length: 11; J: TRBJ2-5; V: TRBV7-2; D: -; size: many
CDR3: CASSLDREADTQYF; DNA: TGCGCCAGCAGCTTGGACAGGGAGGCAGATACGCAGTATTTT; length: 14; J: TRBJ2-3; V: TRBV5-1; D: -; size: few
CDR3: CSVETGSEAFF; DNA: TGCAGCGTTGAGACAGGCAGCGAAGCTTTCTTT; length: 11; J: TRBJ1-1; V: TRBV29-1; D: -; size: many
CDR3: CASSLFDEQFF; DNA: TGTGCCAGCAGCTTATTCGATGAGCAGTTCTTC; length: 11; J: TRBJ2-1; V: TRBV7-9; D: -; size: many
CDR3: CASRWAGNQPQNF; DNA: TGTGCCAGCAGATGGGCGGGCAATCAGCCCCAGAATTTT; length: 13; J: TRBJ1-5; V: TRBV28; D: -; size: few